This TCR beta chain was identified during a study of blood T cell repertoires in COVID-19. Study overall: Material from acute and convalescent COVID-19 was sourced from the United States, Italy and Spain. Sample material is recorded as cDNA or gDNA derived from T cells, B-cell-depleted T cells, or PBMCs.

V was cut by 3 bases and J by 3 bases, with 16 bases left in between. This CDR3 contains 15 residues. Looked up from germline, CDR1 is GTSNPN and CDR2 is SVGIG (reference sequence). Clones were read by immunoSEQ multiplex PCR, and TCRdb kept only the in-frame ones, dropping some. The sample consists of more than 85,000 clones, 80% to 90% of them appearing once. The sequence was obtained from a woman in her sixties with acute or convalescent COVID-19. The genes are TRBV30 and TRBJ2-3; possible D gene TRBD2, 5 bases. Sequencing input: peripheral blood. CDR3 sequence (DNA): TGTGCCTGGAGGGCGGGTAGTAGCAGAACAGATACGCAGTATTTT. Translating it yields CAWRAGSSRTDTQYF.